This entry is about one TCR beta chain. Antigen: not known. The CDR3 sequence is 15 residues long. An even split of each subset's genomic DNA across several immunoSEQ plates was performed. Measured with immunoSEQ multiplex PCR; TCRdb has only the in-frame clones, and not every one. The table includes approximately 2.4 million clones, around 95% detected once. This sample stems from a study of shared clonotypes between healthy human individuals. Study results and caveats: How much donors shared clonotypes was expected to be affected by sequencing depth. For naive CD4 cells, 5% to 6.5% of clonotypes were shared across a few donors.

This TCR was recovered from a man aged 18 to 35 in good health. The chain recombines TRBV21-1 with TRBJ2-7; the table's D call TRBD1 went unverified against the DNA. TRBV21-1 is classified as a pseudogene. The sequencing input was naive CD4+ T cells sorted from blood. The subset denotes: CD45RA+ positively selected. CDR3 sequence: CASTLKKGTDYEQYF. CDR3 in DNA: TGTGCCAGCACCTTAAAGAAAGGGACAGACTACGAGCAGTACTTC.